One and the same sample provided the 27 T cell receptor beta chains below, sequenced in a study of Ad26.COV2.S vaccination and SARS-CoV-2 variants. This table comes from immunoSEQ multiplex PCR, and its TCRdb copy is limited to in-frame clones, with some not included. The profile shows about 350,000 clones, 88% of them singletons. Treatment in this sample: 15 to 20 received Ad26.COV2.S at low or high dose, single or two shots; several received placebo; per-sample allocation not given. Sampling occurred on day 63 after the first vaccine or placebo injection. The sample was peripheral blood, taken in a trial of Ad26.COV2.S vaccine versus placebo. The receptors originated from a person aged 18-60 years who received the Ad26.COV2.S COVID-19 vaccine or a placebo.

CDR3 protein: CAISEFGQTDFEKLFF. The CDR3 DNA reads TGTGCCATCAGTGAATTTGGACAGACGGATTTCGAAAAACTGTTTTTT. The chain links TRBV10-3 to TRBJ1-4; D might be TRBD1 (6 bases). The CDR3 is made up of 16 amino acids. Germline CDR1 ENHRY, CDR2 SYGVKD. With 3 bases removed from V and 8 bases from J, the gap between germline ends came to 19 bases.

CDR3 residues: CASRTGGSTYEQYF. The CDR3, as DNA: TGTGCCAGCAGAACAGGGGGGTCGACCTACGAGCAGTACTTC. The chain has TRBV6-5 and TRBJ2-7; 8 positions match TRBD1. This CDR3 has 14 amino acids. The V gene end was trimmed by 6 bases and the J gene end by 2 bases; junction bases not matched to a gene: 6. Germline values: CDR1 MNHEY, CDR2 SVGAGI.

V is TRBV10-3 and J is TRBJ1-4, with D unresolved. The CDR3 runs 16 residues. V was cut by 4 bases and J by 3 bases, with 15 bases left in between. Germline loops: CDR1 ENHRY, CDR2 SYGVKD. The DNA for the CDR3 is TGTGCCATCAGTGGAGGACTAGGGCAGGCTAATGAAAAACTGTTTTTT. It is translated as CAISGGLGQANEKLFF.

The genes are TRBV5-4 and TRBJ1-2; D not certain. The V and J ends lost 0 bases and 4 bases respectively, with 10 bases between them. In germline, CDR1 is SGHNT, CDR2 YYREEE (reference sequence). The CDR3 is made up of 14 amino acids. The CDR3 region is CASSLDRVVYGYTF. The CDR3 DNA reads TGTGCCAGCAGCTTGGACCGTGTCGTCTATGGCTACACCTTC.

This clone was observed a few times. The V and J genes are TRBV2 and TRBJ2-7; 8 bases agree with TRBD2. The germline V gene encodes CDR1 SNHLY and CDR2 FYNNEI. The junction had 8 bases not matched to a gene; V was cut back by 6 bases and J by 4 bases. The CDR3 runs 14 residues. For the CDR3, the DNA is TGTGCCAGCAGACCCACAAGCGGGGGATACGAGCAGTACTTC. It is translated as CASRPTSGGYEQYF.

This clone was seen ten or more times. J is TRBJ1-2 and V is TRBV13; no firm D call. Trimming cost V 5 bases and J 7 bases, with 20 bases left between them. The CDR3 totals 15 residues. Germline CDR1 and CDR2: PRHDT and FYEKMQ (reference sequence). CDR3 sequence: CASSPPPGEESGYTF. Written as DNA, the CDR3 is TGTGCCAGCAGCCCACCCCCCGGGGAGGAAAGTGGCTACACCTTC. Based on the CDR3 plus reference TRBV13 and TRBJ1-2, the full variable domain is AAGVIQSPRHLIKEKRETATLKCYPIPRHDTVYWYQQGPGQDPQFLISFYEKMQSDKGSIPDRFSAQQFSDYHSELNMSSLELGDSALYFCASSPPPGEESGYTFGSGTRLTVV.

The chain is built from TRBV6-5 and TRBJ2-1; D ambiguous. Germline loops: CDR1 MNHEY, CDR2 SVGAGI. V lost 0 bases and J 9 bases, leaving 9 bases between the germline ends. This CDR3 has 13 residues. The DNA for the CDR3 is TGTGCCAGCAGTTACTCGATCCCCGGTGAGCAGTTCTTC. Translation gives CASSYSIPGEQFF.

This CDR3 reads CASREQGSQPQHF. The CDR3 nucleotides are TGTGCCAGCAGGGAACAGGGGTCTCAGCCCCAGCATTTT. The gene calls are TRBV12-3 or TRBV12-4 and TRBJ1-5, with TRBD1 identical over 7 bases. Trimming cost V 6 bases and J 6 bases; bases outside gene matches: 5. The CDR3 has 13 amino acids.

This sequence joins TRBV7-8 and TRBJ1-6; D perhaps matches TRBD1 (6 bases). V lost 1 base and J lost 14, with 15 bases in between. The germline CDR1 and CDR2 sequences are SGHVS and FQNEAQ. The CDR3 has 14 residues. CDR3 amino acids: CASSLVQGQGSLHF. In DNA, the CDR3 is TGTGCCAGCAGCTTAGTACAGGGCCAGGGATCCCTCCACTTT. Using reference TRBV7-8 and TRBJ1-6 for the parts outside the CDR3, the full variable domain is GAGVSQSPRYKVAKRGQDVALRCDPISGHVSLFWYQQALGQGPEFLTYFQNEAQLDKSGLPSDRFFAERPEGSVSTLKIQRTQQEDSAVYLCASSLVQGQGSLHFGNGTRLTVT.

This clone came up a few times. The J gene is TRBJ1-5, the V gene TRBV29-1; tentative D call: TRBD1 (6 bases). Germline lookup yields CDR1 SQVTM and CDR2 ANQGSEA. V was shortened by 5 bases and J by 3 bases, with 11 bases between the two germline ends. The CDR3 consists of 13 residues. CDR3 protein: CSVRDNFNQPQHF. The CDR3 nucleotides are TGCAGCGTTCGGGACAATTTCAATCAGCCCCAGCATTTT. Full variable domain (rest looked up from reference TRBV29-1 and TRBJ1-5): SAVISQKPSRDICQRGTSLTIQCQVDSQVTMMFWYRQQPGQSLTLIATANQGSEATYESGFVIDKFPISRPNLTFSTLTVSNMSPEDSSIYLCSVRDNFNQPQHFGDGTRLSIL.

The chain carries TRBV19 and TRBJ1-5; 8 nucleotides line up with TRBD1. CDR3 size: 18 residues. CDR1 LNHDA and CDR2 SQIVND come from the germline V gene (reference sequence). V was clipped by 3 bases and J by 6 bases; unmatched bases: 16. CDR3 bases: TGTGCCAGTAGTATGGGTACTTGGTTTAGACAGGGGTTTCAGCCCCAGCATTTT. It codes for CASSMGTWFRQGFQPQHF.

CDR3 sequence (DNA): TGTGCCAGCAGTTCCCGTAGAGGACTAGCGGGAGTTCGCGCCTACAATGAGCAGTTCTTC. This gives the protein CASSSRRGLAGVRAYNEQFF. This chain joins TRBV6-2 or TRBV6-3 and TRBJ2-1; 13 nucleotides line up with TRBD2. CDR3 length: 20 amino acids. Trimming cost V 4 bases and J 2 bases; bases outside gene matches: 14. Germline V gives CDR1 MNHEY, CDR2 SVGEGT.

The chain joins TRBV28 to TRBJ1-5, with D maybe TRBD1 (5 bases). The CDR3 loop spans 18 amino acids. Germline values: CDR1 MDHEN, CDR2 SYDVKM. Between the trimmed V and J ends, which lost 3 bases and 4 bases, there was a span of 22 bases. The CDR3 coding sequence is TGTGCCAGCAGTTTTTCGTGGGGCGGCTTCCCGGAGAATCAGCCCCAGCATTTT. The encoded protein is CASSFSWGGFPENQPQHF.

Here the CDR3 reads CASSHGMGQPQHF. In DNA form, the CDR3 reads TGTGCCAGCAGTCATGGGATGGGTCAGCCCCAGCATTTT. The rearrangement links TRBV12-3 or TRBV12-4 to TRBJ1-5; D gene ambiguous. V gave up 5 bases and J gave up 6 bases, with 11 bases separating them. The CDR3 spans 13 residues.

The gene calls are TRBV4-1 and TRBJ2-1, with D perhaps TRBD2 (6 bases). Trimming removed 5 bases from V and 8 bases from J, with 19 bases in between. The V gene's germline CDR1 is MGHRA and CDR2 YSYEKL. This CDR3 has 15 amino acids. The CDR3 DNA sequence: TGCGCCAGCAGCACAAACGGGAGAGGGGCGGATGAGCAGTTCTTC. Its protein product is CASSTNGRGADEQFF.

This chain links TRBV28 with TRBJ2-1; TRBD2 aligns across 11 bases. CDR3 length equals 15 residues. Germline CDR1 reads MDHEN; CDR2 reads SYDVKM. The junction had 7 bases not matched to a gene; V was cut back by 6 bases and J by 6 bases. CDR3 DNA sequence: TGTGCCAGCAGCCCAACTAGCGGGAGCGGCAATGAGCAGTTCTTC. This translates into CASSPTSGSGNEQFF.

DNA for the CDR3: TGTGCCAGCAGCCATCGGACAGGGCAATGGAACACTGAAGCTTTCTTT. The encoded protein is CASSHRTGQWNTEAFF. V and J are TRBV3-1 (or the pseudogene TRBV3-2) and TRBJ1-1, with 8 nucleotides matching TRBD1. The CDR3 covers 16 residues. Losses at the gene ends were 3 bases for V and 1 base for J; bases not matched to a gene: 7. Germline assignment: CDR1 LGHDT and CDR2 YNNKEL (reference sequence).

This clone came up a few times. The chain combines TRBV4-3 with TRBJ1-3; D uncertain. Per germline, CDR1 LGHNA and CDR2 YSLEER. V was clipped by 1 base and J by 1 base, with 8 bases between them. The CDR3 is made up of 15 amino acids. The CDR3 nucleotides are TGCGCCAGCAGCCAAGGGTCGGGGTCTGGAAACACCATATATTTT. It specifies CASSQGSGSGNTIYF.

The J gene is TRBJ2-7, the V gene TRBV7-2; TRBD2 is a possible D gene (6 bases). The V gene's germline CDR1 is SGHTA and CDR2 FQGNSA. Trimming took 2 bases from V and 3 from J, leaving 17 bases between them. The CDR3 contains 16 residues. The CDR3 loop reads CASSLPAGIKNYEQYF. In nucleotides, the CDR3 is TGTGCCAGCAGCTTACCTGCGGGAATCAAAAACTACGAGCAGTACTTC.

This chain uses TRBV6-2 or TRBV6-3 with TRBJ2-6, with unresolved D. Trimming removed 2 bases from V and 0 bases from J, with 20 bases in between. Germline V gene data show CDR1 as MNHEY and CDR2 as SVGEGT. CDR3 length: 20 amino acids. This CDR3 reads CASSYRAEFWVVSGANVLTF. DNA for the CDR3: TGTGCCAGCAGTTACCGGGCTGAATTCTGGGTGGTCTCTGGGGCCAACGTCCTGACTTTC.

This clone was counted a few times. The chain links TRBV5-5 to TRBJ2-7, with a tentative D call TRBD1 (6 bases). From germline, CDR1 is SGHKS and CDR2 YYEKEE (reference sequence). CDR3 length: 12 residues. V lost 4 bases, J lost 3 bases, and 8 bases lay in between. CDR3 coding DNA: TGTGCCAGCAGCAGGGGACACTACGAGCAGTACTTC. This gives the protein CASSRGHYEQYF.

The chain uses TRBV7-3 and TRBJ2-5, with 8 bases matching TRBD2. Germline V CDR1 and CDR2: SGHTA, FQGTGA. The V segment lost 7 bases and the J segment 9 bases; nucleotides outside the gene matches: 13. CDR3 size: 14 residues. CDR3: CASTTRAGTSAQYF. CDR3 sequence (DNA): TGTGCCAGCACCACTCGGGCCGGGACTAGTGCCCAGTACTTC.

The chain links TRBV4-1 to TRBJ2-2; TRBD1 matches 7 bases. The germline CDR1 and CDR2 sequences are MGHRA and YSYEKL. The trim removed 6 bases at V and 2 bases at J, leaving 9 bases unmatched. The CDR3 is 16 residues long. CDR3: CASRTQGVGNTGELFF. The CDR3 nucleotides are TGCGCCAGCAGAACCCAGGGGGTGGGAAACACCGGGGAGCTGTTTTTT.

The count of this clone is one. The rearrangement uses TRBV7-9 and TRBJ2-7; 10 bases fit TRBD1. The germline V gene has CDR1 SEHNR and CDR2 FQNEAQ (reference sequence). The CDR3 contains 14 residues. V trimming: 5 bases; J trimming: 2 bases; junction bases outside the gene matches: 3. CDR3 amino acids: CASSVDRGPYEQYF. The CDR3 nucleotides read TGTGCCAGCAGCGTAGACAGGGGGCCCTACGAGCAGTACTTC. The whole variable domain, remainder taken from reference TRBV7-9 and TRBJ2-7, is DTGVSQNPRHKITKRGQNVTFRCDPISEHNRLYWYRQTLGQGPEFLTYFQNEAQLEKSRLLSDRFSAERPKGSFSTLEIQRTEQGDSAMYLCASSVDRGPYEQYFGPGTRLTVT.

This chain connects TRBV27 to TRBJ1-1; D perhaps matches TRBD1 (5 bases). This CDR3 has 12 residues. Germline V gene data show CDR1 as MNHEY and CDR2 as SMNVEV (reference sequence). V dropped 5 bases and J dropped 4 bases, with 8 bases sitting between them. The CDR3 region is CASSQGPTEAFF. The CDR3, as DNA: TGTGCCAGCAGTCAGGGTCCCACTGAAGCTTTCTTT.

The chain links TRBV28 to TRBJ2-7; 8 nucleotides match TRBD1. Germline V gene lookup returns CDR1 MDHEN and CDR2 SYDVKM. CDR3 length: 15 amino acids. After removal of 7 bases from V and 6 bases from J, the junction contained 14 bases not matched to a gene. The CDR3 DNA follows: TGTGCCAGCACCCGCGCGGGACAGGTGCGGCGCGAGCAGTACTTC. Translating gives CASTRAGQVRREQYF. Based on the CDR3 plus reference TRBV28 and TRBJ2-7, the full variable domain is DVKVTQSSRYLVKRTGEKVFLECVQDMDHENMFWYRQDPGLGLRLIYFSYDVKMKEKGDIPEGYSVSREKKERFSLILESASTNQTSMYLCASTRAGQVRREQYFGPGTRLTVT.

This sequence joins TRBV14 and TRBJ2-7, with D perhaps assigned TRBD1 or TRBD2 (5 bases each). Per the germline V gene, CDR1 is SGHDN and CDR2 is FVKESK. The CDR3 is 15 residues long. Trimming cost V 3 bases and J 4 bases, with 16 bases left between them. CDR3 loop: CASSHLGTGFYEQYF. The CDR3 DNA reads TGTGCCAGCAGCCACCTTGGGACGGGTTTTTACGAGCAGTACTTC.